One and the same sample provided the 18 T cell receptor beta chains below, sequenced in a study of shared clonotypes between healthy human individuals. Positively selected for CCR7, the CD45RO-negative cells used as naive CD8 cells excluded terminally differentiated effector memory CD45RA+ cells. Generated by immunoSEQ multiplex PCR, the TCRdb table keeps only in-frame clones and is missing some. The sample holds some 2,100,000 clones; about 92% are singletons and the top ten take around 1.7%. Sequencing was carried out using naive CD8+ T cells from PBMCs. The receptors were gathered from a man aged 18 to 30 in good health. Some clones in this sample may be carry-over from other donors' samples.

This chain links TRBV30 with TRBJ1-5; perhaps TRBD1 as D (5 bases). V lost 0 bases, J lost 11 bases, and 14 bases lay in between. Germline V CDR1 and CDR2: GTSNPN, SVGIG (reference sequence). The CDR3 length is 13 residues. Here the CDR3 DNA reads TGTGCCTGGAGTGTACTGACAGATAGTACCCAGCATTTT. Amino acids: CAWSVLTDSTQHF.

Here the CDR3 reads CASSIGTGGEAFF. CDR3 nucleotides: TGTGCCAGCAGCATTGGGACAGGGGGTGAAGCTTTCTTT. The chain uses TRBV13 and TRBJ1-1; 11 positions agree with TRBD1. This CDR3 is 13 amino acids long. The junction had 3 bases not matched to a gene; V was cut back by 5 bases and J by 7 bases. Germline loops: CDR1 PRHDT, CDR2 FYEKMQ (reference sequence).

The chain recombines TRBV27 with TRBJ2-7; the match to TRBD2 covers 11 bases. The CDR3 is 16 residues long. Germline-derived CDR1 and CDR2 are MNHEY and SMNVEV (reference sequence). The junction had 9 bases not matched to a gene; V was cut back by 5 bases and J by 3 bases. The CDR3 nucleotides read TGTGCCAGCAGTCACCAACCTAGCGGGAGGCTCTACGAGCAGTACTTC. Translation: CASSHQPSGRLYEQYF.

The chain uses TRBV28 and TRBJ1-5, with D perhaps matching TRBD1 (6 bases). Trimming stripped 5 bases from V and 2 bases from J, with 19 bases between. The germline V gene has CDR1 MDHEN and CDR2 SYDVKM. The CDR3 runs 17 residues. The CDR3 spells CASSPPWGGEGNQPQHF. The CDR3 bases are TGTGCCAGCAGTCCCCCATGGGGGGGCGAGGGCAATCAGCCCCAGCATTTT.

Comment on this clone: Within the sample, other DNA sequences also encode this same CDR3. The rearrangement joins TRBV25-1 to TRBJ1-2; a weak D match, TRBD1 (6 bases). This CDR3 has 14 amino acids. Germline V gene sequence: CDR1 MGHDK, CDR2 SYGVNS. Deletions cut 1 base from V and 4 bases from J, with 10 bases between. The CDR3 nucleotides read TGTGCCAGCAGTGAATTGACAGGCGCCTATGGCTACACCTTC. Its translation is CASSELTGAYGYTF.

This chain's CDR3 is CASSLIRAFTDTQYF. The CDR3 nucleotides read TGTGCCAGCAGCTTAATTAGGGCCTTCACAGATACGCAGTATTTT. The genes are TRBV7-8 and TRBJ2-3, with no clear D. The CDR3 spans 15 residues. The V end lost 2 bases, the J end lost 2 bases, and 11 bases lay between the germline ends. The germline gives CDR1 SGHVS, CDR2 FQNEAQ.

The chain carries TRBV7-9 and TRBJ2-2, with TRBD1 matching over 9 bases. The germline V gene has CDR1 SEHNR and CDR2 FQNEAQ (reference sequence). With V trimmed by 4 bases and J by 6 bases, 6 bases remained unmatched. The CDR3 extends over 15 amino acids. CDR3 DNA: TGTGCCAGCAGCTCTAGGGACAGGGACGCCGGGGAGCTGTTTTTT. Its translation: CASSSRDRDAGELFF.

The chain uses TRBV30 and TRBJ2-3; D not certain. The CDR3 contains 11 residues. Trimming pared 4 bases from V and 5 bases from J, leaving 7 bases between. CDR1 is GTSNPN, CDR2 SVGIG, per germline (reference sequence). The CDR3 spells CAWTFLDTQYF. The DNA of the CDR3 is TGTGCCTGGACTTTCTTAGATACGCAGTATTTT.

The J gene is TRBJ2-3, the V gene TRBV5-6; 7 bases agree with TRBD1. Trimming at V came to 3 bases and at J to 6 bases, leaving 4 bases not matched to a gene. Germline CDR1 reads SGHDT; CDR2 reads YYEEEE. The CDR3 spans 13 residues. The CDR3 nucleotides read TGTGCCAGCAGCTCGACAGGGTTGGATACGCAGTATTTT. Protein product: CASSSTGLDTQYF.

J is TRBJ2-1 and V is TRBV28; 10 bases align to TRBD2. CDR1 and CDR2 from the germline V gene are MDHEN and SYDVKM. The trim removed 4 bases at V and 7 bases at J, leaving 22 bases unmatched. The CDR3 extends over 20 amino acids. CDR3 coding DNA: TGTGCCAGCAGTTCATCGGGACTAGCGACGGGGAGGGGGGGTGAGAATGAGCAGTTCTTC. Encoded protein: CASSSSGLATGRGGENEQFF.

The genes are TRBV30 and TRBJ1-4; D gene uncertain. The V gene's germline CDR1 is GTSNPN and CDR2 SVGIG (reference sequence). Between the trimmed V and J ends, which lost 8 bases and 1 base, there was a span of 32 bases. This CDR3 is built from 20 residues. CDR3 sequence reads: CAAHEPGESAWHLTNEKLFF. DNA for the CDR3: TGTGCCGCCCATGAGCCTGGCGAGTCAGCCTGGCATTTAACTAATGAAAAACTGTTTTTT.

V is TRBV29-1 and J is TRBJ2-1; possibly TRBD2 for D (6 bases). CDR3 length equals 16 residues. V was pared by 7 bases and J by 1 base, with 20 bases between. Germline loops: CDR1 SQVTM, CDR2 ANQGSEA. CDR3 DNA sequence: TGCAGCGCCGGGGGTAGTTTAGAGGGGTCCTACAATGAGCAGTTCTTC. Its protein product is CSAGGSLEGSYNEQFF.

The V call is TRBV5-1, the J call TRBJ2-1, with a tentative D call TRBD1 (6 bases). Germline V lookup: CDR1 SGHRS, CDR2 YFSETQ. The CDR3 runs to 14 residues. Between the trimmed V and J ends, which lost 3 bases and 6 bases, there was a span of 13 bases. The CDR3 DNA reads TGCGCCAGCAGCTCTTTCCAGGGGACCAATGAGCAGTTCTTC. Translating it yields CASSSFQGTNEQFF.

This chain links TRBV25-1 with TRBJ2-7, with D perhaps TRBD1 (6 bases). Germline lookup yields CDR1 MGHDK and CDR2 SYGVNS. Trimming removed 6 bases at V and 3 bases at J, with 15 bases between. This CDR3 has 14 amino acids. CDR3 in amino acids: CASSPDRYLYEQYF. CDR3 sequence (DNA): TGTGCCAGCAGCCCCGACAGGTATCTCTACGAGCAGTACTTC.

The chain recombines TRBV28 with TRBJ2-2; D tentatively fits TRBD1 or TRBD2 (5 bases each). V lost 3 bases and J 4 bases, leaving 12 bases between the germline ends. The V gene's germline CDR1 is MDHEN and CDR2 SYDVKM. The length of the CDR3 is 15 residues. CDR3 protein: CASSFGDPGTGELFF. DNA for the CDR3: TGTGCCAGCAGTTTCGGGGACCCGGGCACCGGGGAGCTGTTTTTT.

The rearrangement joins TRBV13 to TRBJ2-7; D might be TRBD1 (5 bases). The germline gives CDR1 PRHDT, CDR2 FYEKMQ (reference sequence). This CDR3 is 12 amino acids long. The ends were cut back, 5 bases at V and 1 base at J, with 6 bases in the middle. CDR3 DNA: TGTGCCAGCAGCGGGGCTTCCTACGAGCAGTACTTC. The encoded protein is CASSGASYEQYF.

The rearrangement joins TRBV10-2 to TRBJ1-5, with a weak D call TRBD1 (5 bases). This CDR3 comprises 13 residues. CDR1 WSHSY and CDR2 SAAADI come from the germline V gene. Trimming stripped 3 bases from V and 12 bases from J, with 15 bases between. CDR3 in amino acids: CASSDRGYGVQHF. Written as DNA, the CDR3 is TGCGCCAGCAGTGATAGGGGTTATGGGGTCCAGCATTTT.

The chain has TRBV15 and TRBJ1-5; 10 bases map to TRBD1. With V trimmed by 2 bases and J by 7 bases, 8 bases remained unmatched. The germline gives CDR1 LNHNV, CDR2 YYDKDF (reference sequence). This CDR3 region has 16 residues. The CDR3 DNA follows: TGTGCCACCAGCAGATGGACAGGGGGAAGCGGGCAGCCCCAGCATTTT. The encoded protein is CATSRWTGGSGQPQHF. The entire variable domain, with the rest obtained from reference TRBV15 and TRBJ1-5, is as follows: DAMVIQNPRYQVTQFGKPVTLSCSQTLNHNVMYWYQQKSSQAPKLLFHYYDKDFNNEADTPDNFQSRRPNTSFCFLDIRSPGLGDTAMYLCATSRWTGGSGQPQHFGDGTRLSIL.